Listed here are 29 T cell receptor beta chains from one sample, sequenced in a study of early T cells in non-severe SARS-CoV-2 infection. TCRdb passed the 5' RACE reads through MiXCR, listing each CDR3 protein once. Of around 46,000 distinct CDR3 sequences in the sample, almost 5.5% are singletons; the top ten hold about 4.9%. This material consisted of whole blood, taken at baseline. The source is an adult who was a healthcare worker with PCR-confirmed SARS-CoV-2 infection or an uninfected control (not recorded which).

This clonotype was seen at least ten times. CDR3 amino acids: CASSYSPRGDYEQYF. The CDR3 region has the DNA TGTGCCAGCAGTTACTCCCCTAGGGGAGACTACGAGCAGTACTTC. The chain joins TRBV6-2 or TRBV6-3 to TRBJ2-7, with D perhaps being TRBD1 or TRBD2 (5 bases each). With 0 bases removed from V and 3 bases from J, the gap between germline ends came to 12 bases. The CDR3 is 15 residues long. Germline CDR1 is MNHEY and CDR2 is SVGEGT.

The CDR3 loop reads CASSIKLSTTSRYEQYF. CDR3 nucleotides: TGTGCCAGTAGTATTAAGTTGAGCACCACCTCCCGATACGAGCAGTACTTC. The chain links TRBV19 to TRBJ2-7; D is uncertain. Deletions cut 3 bases from V and 4 bases from J, with 22 bases between. Germline V gene lookup returns CDR1 LNHDA and CDR2 SQIVND (reference sequence). The CDR3 sequence is 17 residues long.

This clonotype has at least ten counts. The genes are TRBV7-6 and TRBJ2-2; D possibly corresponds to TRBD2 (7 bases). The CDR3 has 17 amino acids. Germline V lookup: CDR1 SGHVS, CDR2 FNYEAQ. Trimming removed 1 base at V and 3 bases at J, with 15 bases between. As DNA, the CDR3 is TGTGCCAGCAGCTTAGGGGGGGGCGCCCGAGACACCGGGGAGCTGTTTTTT. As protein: CASSLGGGARDTGELFF.

CDR3 sequence reads: CASSLAGLSLEQFF. CDR3 nucleotides: TGTGCCAGCAGCTTAGCGGGACTAAGTCTAGAGCAGTTCTTC. The J gene is TRBJ2-1, the V gene TRBV7-8; 7 bases map to TRBD2. The CDR3 length is 14 residues. CDR1 is SGHVS and CDR2 is FQNEAQ in the germline V gene. J was trimmed by 10 bases and V by 0 bases; bases with no gene match: 6. The full variable domain, rest sourced from reference TRBV7-8 and TRBJ2-1, is GAGVSQSPRYKVAKRGQDVALRCDPISGHVSLFWYQQALGQGPEFLTYFQNEAQLDKSGLPSDRFFAERPEGSVSTLKIQRTQQEDSAVYLCASSLAGLSLEQFFGPGTRLTVL.

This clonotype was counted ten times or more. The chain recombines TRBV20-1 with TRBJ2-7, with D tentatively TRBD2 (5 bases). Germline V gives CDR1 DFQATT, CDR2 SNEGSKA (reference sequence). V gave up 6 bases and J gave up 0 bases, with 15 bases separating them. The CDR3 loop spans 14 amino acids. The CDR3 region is CSAPPPGDSYEQYF. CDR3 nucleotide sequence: TGCAGTGCCCCCCCTCCCGGGGACTCCTACGAGCAGTACTTC.

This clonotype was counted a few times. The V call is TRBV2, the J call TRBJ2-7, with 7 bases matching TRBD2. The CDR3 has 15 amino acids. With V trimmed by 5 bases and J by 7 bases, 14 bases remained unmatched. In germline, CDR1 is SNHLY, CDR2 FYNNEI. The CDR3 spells CASSLIAGGNREQYF. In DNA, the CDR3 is TGTGCCAGCAGTCTTATAGCGGGTGGGAATCGAGAGCAGTACTTC.

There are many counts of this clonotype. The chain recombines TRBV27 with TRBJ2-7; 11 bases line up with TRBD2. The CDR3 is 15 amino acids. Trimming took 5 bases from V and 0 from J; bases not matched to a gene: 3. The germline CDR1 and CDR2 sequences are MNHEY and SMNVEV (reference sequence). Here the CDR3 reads CASSLAGGTSYEQYF. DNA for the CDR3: TGTGCCAGCAGTCTAGCGGGAGGAACCTCCTACGAGCAGTACTTC.

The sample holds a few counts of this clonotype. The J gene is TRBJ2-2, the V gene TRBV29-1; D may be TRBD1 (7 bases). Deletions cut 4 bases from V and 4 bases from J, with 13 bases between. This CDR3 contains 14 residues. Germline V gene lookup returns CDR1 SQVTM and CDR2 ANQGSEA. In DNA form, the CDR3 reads TGCAGCGTTGCGACTCAGGGGGGCACCGGGGAGCTGTTTTTT. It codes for CSVATQGGTGELFF.

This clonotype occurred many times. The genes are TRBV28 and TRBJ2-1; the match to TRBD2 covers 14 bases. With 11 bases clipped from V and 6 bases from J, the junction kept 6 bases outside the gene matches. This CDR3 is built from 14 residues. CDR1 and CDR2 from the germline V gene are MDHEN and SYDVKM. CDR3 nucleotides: TGTGCCTCCAGCGGGACTAGCGGGAGCAATGAGCAGTTCTTC. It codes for CASSGTSGSNEQFF.

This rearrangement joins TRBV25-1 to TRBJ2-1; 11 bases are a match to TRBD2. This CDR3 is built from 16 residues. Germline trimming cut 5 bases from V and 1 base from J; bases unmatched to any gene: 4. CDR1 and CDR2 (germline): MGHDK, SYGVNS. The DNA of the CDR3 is TGTGCCAGCAGTACTAGCGGGAGCGGGTCCTACAATGAGCAGTTCTTC. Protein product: CASSTSGSGSYNEQFF.

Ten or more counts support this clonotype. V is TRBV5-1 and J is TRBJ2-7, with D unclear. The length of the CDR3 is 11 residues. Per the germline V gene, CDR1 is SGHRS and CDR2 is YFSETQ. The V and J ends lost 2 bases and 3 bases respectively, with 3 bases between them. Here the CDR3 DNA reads TGCGCCAGCAGCTTTGACTACGAGCAGTACTTC. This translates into CASSFDYEQYF.

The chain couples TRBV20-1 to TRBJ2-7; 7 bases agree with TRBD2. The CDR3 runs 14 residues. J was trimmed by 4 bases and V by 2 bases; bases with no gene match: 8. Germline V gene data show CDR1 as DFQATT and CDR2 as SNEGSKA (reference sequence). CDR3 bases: TGCAGTGCTAGATGGGCGGGAGTTTCTTACGAGCAGTACTTC. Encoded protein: CSARWAGVSYEQYF.

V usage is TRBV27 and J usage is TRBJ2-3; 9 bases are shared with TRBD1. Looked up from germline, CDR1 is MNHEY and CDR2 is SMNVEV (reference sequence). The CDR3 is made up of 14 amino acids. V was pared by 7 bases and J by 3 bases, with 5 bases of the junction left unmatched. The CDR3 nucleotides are TGTGCCAGCAACCGGGACAGGGATACAGATACGCAGTATTTT. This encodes CASNRDRDTDTQYF.

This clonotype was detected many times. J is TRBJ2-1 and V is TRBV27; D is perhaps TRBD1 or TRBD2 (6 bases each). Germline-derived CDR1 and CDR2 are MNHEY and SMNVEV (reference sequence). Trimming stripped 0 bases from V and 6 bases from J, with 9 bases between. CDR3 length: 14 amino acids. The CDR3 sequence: CASSLSPGANEQFF. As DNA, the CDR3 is TGTGCCAGCAGTTTATCGCCGGGGGCCAATGAGCAGTTCTTC.

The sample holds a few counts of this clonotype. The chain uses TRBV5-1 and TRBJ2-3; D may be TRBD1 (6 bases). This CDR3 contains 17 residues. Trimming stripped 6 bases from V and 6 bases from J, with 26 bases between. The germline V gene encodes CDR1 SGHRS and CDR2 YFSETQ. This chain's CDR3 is CASTLLTGNRPFDTQYF. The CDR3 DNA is TGCGCCAGCACTCTACTTACAGGGAATCGGCCTTTTGATACGCAGTATTTT.

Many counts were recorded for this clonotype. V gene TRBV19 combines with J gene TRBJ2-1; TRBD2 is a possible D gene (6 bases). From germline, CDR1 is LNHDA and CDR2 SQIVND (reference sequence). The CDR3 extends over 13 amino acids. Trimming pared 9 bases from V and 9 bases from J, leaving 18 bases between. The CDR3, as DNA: TGTGCCAGCAGAGGGGCGGGATCAGTTGAGCAGTTCTTC. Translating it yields CASRGAGSVEQFF.

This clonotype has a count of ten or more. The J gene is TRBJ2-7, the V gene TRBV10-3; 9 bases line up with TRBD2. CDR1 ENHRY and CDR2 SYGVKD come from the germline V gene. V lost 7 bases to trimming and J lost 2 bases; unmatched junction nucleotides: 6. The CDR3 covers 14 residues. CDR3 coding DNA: TGTGCCATCATGGCTAGCGGGGACGCCTACGAGCAGTACTTC. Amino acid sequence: CAIMASGDAYEQYF.

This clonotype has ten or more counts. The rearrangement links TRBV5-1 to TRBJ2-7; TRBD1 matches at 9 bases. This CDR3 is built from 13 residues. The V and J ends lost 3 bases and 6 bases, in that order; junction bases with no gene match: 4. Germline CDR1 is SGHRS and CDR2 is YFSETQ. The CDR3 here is CASSWDREGEQYF. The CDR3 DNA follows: TGCGCCAGCAGCTGGGACAGGGAAGGCGAGCAGTACTTC.

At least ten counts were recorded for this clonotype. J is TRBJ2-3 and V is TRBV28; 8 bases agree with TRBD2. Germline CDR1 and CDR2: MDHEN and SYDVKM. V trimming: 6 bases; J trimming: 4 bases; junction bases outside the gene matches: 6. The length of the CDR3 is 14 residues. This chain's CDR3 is CASSPGGPADTQYF. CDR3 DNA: TGTGCCAGCAGCCCGGGAGGGCCCGCAGATACGCAGTATTTT.

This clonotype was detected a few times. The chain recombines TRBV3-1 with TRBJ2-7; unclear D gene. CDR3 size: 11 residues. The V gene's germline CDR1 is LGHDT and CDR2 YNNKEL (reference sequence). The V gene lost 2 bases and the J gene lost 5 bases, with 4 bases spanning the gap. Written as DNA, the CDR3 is TGTGCCAGCAGCCAAATGGACGAGCAGTACTTC. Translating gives CASSQMDEQYF.

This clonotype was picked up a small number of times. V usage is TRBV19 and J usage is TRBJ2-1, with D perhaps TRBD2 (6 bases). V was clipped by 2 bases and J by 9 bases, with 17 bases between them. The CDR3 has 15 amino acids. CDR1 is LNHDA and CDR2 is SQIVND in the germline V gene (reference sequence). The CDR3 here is CASSIWGRKRGEQFF. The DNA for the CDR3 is TGTGCCAGTAGTATATGGGGGAGGAAGAGGGGTGAGCAGTTCTTC.

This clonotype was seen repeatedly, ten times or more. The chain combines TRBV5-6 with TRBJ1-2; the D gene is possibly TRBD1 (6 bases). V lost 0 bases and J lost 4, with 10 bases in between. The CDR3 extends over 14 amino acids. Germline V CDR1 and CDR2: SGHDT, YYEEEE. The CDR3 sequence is CASSLEVTGYGYTF. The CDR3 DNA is TGTGCCAGCAGCTTGGAAGTGACAGGCTATGGCTACACCTTC.

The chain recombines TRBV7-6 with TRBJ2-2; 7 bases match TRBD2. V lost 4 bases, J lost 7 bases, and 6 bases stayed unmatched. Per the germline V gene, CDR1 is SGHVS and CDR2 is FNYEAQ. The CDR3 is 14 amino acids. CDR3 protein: CASSSTSVHGELFF. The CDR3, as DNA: TGTGCCAGCAGCTCCACTAGCGTCCACGGGGAGCTGTTTTTT.

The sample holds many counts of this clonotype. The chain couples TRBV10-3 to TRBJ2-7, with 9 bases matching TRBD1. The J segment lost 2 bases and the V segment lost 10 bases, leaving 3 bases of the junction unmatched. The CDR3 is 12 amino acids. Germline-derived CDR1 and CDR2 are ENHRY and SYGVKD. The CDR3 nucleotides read TGTGCCAGCGGACAGGGGACCTACGAGCAGTACTTC. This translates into CASGQGTYEQYF.

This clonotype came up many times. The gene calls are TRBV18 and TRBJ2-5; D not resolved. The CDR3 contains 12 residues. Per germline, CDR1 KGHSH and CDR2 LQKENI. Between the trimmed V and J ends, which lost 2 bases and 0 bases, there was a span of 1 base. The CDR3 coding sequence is TGTGCCAGCTCACCATACCAAGAGACCCAGTACTTC. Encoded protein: CASSPYQETQYF. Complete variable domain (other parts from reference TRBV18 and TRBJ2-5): NAGVMQNPRHLVRRRGQEARLRCSPMKGHSHVYWYRQLPEEGLKFMVYLQKENIIDESGMPKERFSAEFPKEGPSILRIQQVVRGDSAAYFCASSPYQETQYFGPGTRLLVL.

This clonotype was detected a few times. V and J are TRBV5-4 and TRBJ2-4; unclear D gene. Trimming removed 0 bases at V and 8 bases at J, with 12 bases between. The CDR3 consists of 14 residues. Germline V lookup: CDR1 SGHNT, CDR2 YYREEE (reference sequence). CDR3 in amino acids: CASSLDHSWDIQYF. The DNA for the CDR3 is TGTGCCAGCAGCTTGGACCACTCTTGGGACATTCAGTACTTC. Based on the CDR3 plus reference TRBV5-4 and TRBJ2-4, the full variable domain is ETGVTQSPTHLIKTRGQQVTLRCSSQSGHNTVSWYQQALGQGPQFIFQYYREEENGRGNFPPRFSGLQFPNYSSELNVNALELDDSALYLCASSLDHSWDIQYFGAGTRLSVL.

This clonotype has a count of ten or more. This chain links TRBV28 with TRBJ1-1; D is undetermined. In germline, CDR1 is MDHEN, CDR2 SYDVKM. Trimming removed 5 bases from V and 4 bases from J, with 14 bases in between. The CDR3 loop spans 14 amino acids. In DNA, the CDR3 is TGTGCCAGCAGTCCAGACACCCTGATCACTGAAGCTTTCTTT. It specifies CASSPDTLITEAFF.

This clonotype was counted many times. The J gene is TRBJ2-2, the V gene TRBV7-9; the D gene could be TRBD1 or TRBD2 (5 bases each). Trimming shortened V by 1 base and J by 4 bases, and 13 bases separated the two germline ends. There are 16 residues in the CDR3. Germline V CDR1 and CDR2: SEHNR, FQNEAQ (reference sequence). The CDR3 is CASSLVGERGTGELFF. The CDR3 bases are TGTGCCAGCAGCTTAGTAGGGGAGCGAGGCACCGGGGAGCTGTTTTTT. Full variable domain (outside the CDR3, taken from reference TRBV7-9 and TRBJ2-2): DTGVSQNPRHKITKRGQNVTFRCDPISEHNRLYWYRQTLGQGPEFLTYFQNEAQLEKSRLLSDRFSAERPKGSFSTLEIQRTEQGDSAMYLCASSLVGERGTGELFFGEGSRLTVL.

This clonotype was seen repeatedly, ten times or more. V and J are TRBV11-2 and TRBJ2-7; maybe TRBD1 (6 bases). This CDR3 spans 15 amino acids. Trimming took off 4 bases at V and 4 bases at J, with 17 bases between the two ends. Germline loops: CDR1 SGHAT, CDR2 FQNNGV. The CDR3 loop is CASSWIQGSEYEQYF. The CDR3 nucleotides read TGTGCCAGCAGCTGGATACAGGGATCGGAGTACGAGCAGTACTTC.